This TCR beta chain originates from a study of cytomegalovirus exposure and HLA in healthy donors. Profiled with immunoSEQ multiplex PCR; TCRdb holds only in-frame clones, not every one. The profile covers 150,000 to 200,000 clones, with just under 90% appearing a single time and 4% to 5% taken by the ten largest. Trimming at V came to 6 bases and at J to 3 bases, leaving 9 bases not matched to a gene. This CDR3 contains 15 residues. Germline-derived CDR1 and CDR2 are SEHNR and FQNEAQ (reference sequence). The receptor was derived from a man aged 18 to 30 in good health and CMV-seropositive. The sample was PBMCs. The rearrangement joins TRBV7-9 to TRBJ2-3; TRBD1 agrees at 7 bases. The CDR3: CASSSQGIRTDTQYF. The CDR3 nucleotides read TGTGCCAGCAGTTCACAGGGGATACGAACAGATACGCAGTATTTT.